This T cell receptor (beta chain) was found in a study of type 1 regulatory T cells. About the research overall: T-allo10 is a Tr1-enriched, alloantigen-specific CD4 T cell product made in vitro.

MiXCR, run by TCRdb on the reads, gives a single entry per CDR3 protein. The top ten clones hold around 2.2% of a sample with over 90,000 distinct CDR3 sequences, 25% to 40% of them seen once. Looked up from germline, CDR1 is DFQATT and CDR2 is SNEGSKA (reference sequence). The J segment lost 4 bases and the V segment lost 6 bases, leaving 13 bases of the junction unmatched. CDR3 length: 16 amino acids. Sequenced input: CD4+ T cells, either the whole sample or a sorted fraction (not recorded which). This TCR derives from a human donor in good health. The chain uses TRBV20-1 and TRBJ2-1; 9 nucleotides line up with TRBD2. This CDR3 reads CSAQNFASGDYNEQFF. The CDR3 coding sequence is TGCAGTGCCCAGAACTTTGCTAGCGGGGATTACAATGAGCAGTTCTTC.